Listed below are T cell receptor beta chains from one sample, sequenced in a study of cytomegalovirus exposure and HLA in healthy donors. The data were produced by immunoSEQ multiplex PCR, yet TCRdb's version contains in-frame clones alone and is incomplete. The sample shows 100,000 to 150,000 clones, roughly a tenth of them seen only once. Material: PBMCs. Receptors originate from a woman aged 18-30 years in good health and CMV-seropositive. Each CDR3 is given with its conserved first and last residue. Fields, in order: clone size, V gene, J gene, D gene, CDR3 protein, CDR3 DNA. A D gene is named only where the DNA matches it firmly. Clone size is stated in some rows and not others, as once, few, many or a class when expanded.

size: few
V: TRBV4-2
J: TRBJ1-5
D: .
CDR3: CASSPSDSERNQPQHF
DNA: TGTGCCAGCAGCCCTAGTGACAGCGAACGCAATCAGCCCCAGCATTTT

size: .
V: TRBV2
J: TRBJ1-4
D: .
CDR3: CASSDSAENEKLFF
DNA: TGTGCCAGCAGTGATTCGGCGGAGAATGAAAAACTGTTTTTT

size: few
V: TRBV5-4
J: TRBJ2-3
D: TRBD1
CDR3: CASSSLDRAADTQYF
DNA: TGTGCCAGCAGCTCCCTGGACAGGGCGGCAGATACGCAGTATTTT

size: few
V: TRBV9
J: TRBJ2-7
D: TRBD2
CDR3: CASSVGVSGTLAEQYF
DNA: TGTGCCAGCAGCGTAGGAGTTAGCGGGACACTTGCCGAGCAGTACTTC

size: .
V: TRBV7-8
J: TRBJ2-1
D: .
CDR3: CASSLVRLNNEQFF
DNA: TGTGCCAGCAGCTTAGTCAGGCTAAACAATGAGCAGTTCTTC

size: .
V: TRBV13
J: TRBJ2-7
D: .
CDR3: CASSEPISSAQYF
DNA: TGTGCCAGCAGCGAGCCAATTTCTAGCGCCCAGTACTTC

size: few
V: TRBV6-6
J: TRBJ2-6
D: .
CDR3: CASRQYSGANVLTF
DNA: TGTGCCAGCAGACAGTACTCTGGGGCCAACGTCCTGACTTTC

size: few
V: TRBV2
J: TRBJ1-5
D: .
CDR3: CASTLAGHSNQPQHF
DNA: TGTGCCAGCACCCTAGCGGGACATTCCAATCAGCCCCAGCATTTT

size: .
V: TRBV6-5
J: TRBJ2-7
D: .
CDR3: CASSYTDRYEQYF
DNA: TGTGCCAGCAGTTACACCGACAGGTACGAGCAGTACTTC

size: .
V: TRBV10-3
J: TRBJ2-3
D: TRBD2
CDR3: CAISPGLAAADTQYF
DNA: TGTGCCATCAGTCCCGGACTAGCGGCGGCAGATACGCAGTATTTT

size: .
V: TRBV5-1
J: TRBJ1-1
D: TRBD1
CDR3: CASSFGGQRNTEAFF
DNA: TGCGCCAGCAGCTTTGGGGGACAGAGGAACACTGAAGCTTTCTTT

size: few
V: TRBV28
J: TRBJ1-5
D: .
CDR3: CASTRGDYNQPQHF
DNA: TGTGCCAGCACCCGGGGGGACTACAATCAGCCCCAGCATTTT

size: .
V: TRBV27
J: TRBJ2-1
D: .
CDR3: CASSYYSSSSYNEQFF
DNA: TGTGCCAGCAGTTACTACTCCTCAAGCTCCTACAATGAGCAGTTCTTC

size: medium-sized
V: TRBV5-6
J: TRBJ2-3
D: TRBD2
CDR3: CASSGTSFPTDTQYF
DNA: TGTGCCAGCAGTGGGACTAGCTTCCCCACAGATACGCAGTATTTT

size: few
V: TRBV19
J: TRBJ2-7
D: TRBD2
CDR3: CAVAGGPYEQYF
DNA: TGTGCGGTAGCGGGAGGGCCGTACGAGCAGTACTTC

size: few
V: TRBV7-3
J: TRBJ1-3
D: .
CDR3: CASQDGQAPIYF
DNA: TGTGCCTCCCAGGATGGGCAGGCTCCCATATATTTT

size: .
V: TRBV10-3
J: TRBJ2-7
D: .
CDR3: CAISDGSSYEQYF
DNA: TGTGCCATCAGTGACGGGAGCTCCTACGAGCAGTACTTC

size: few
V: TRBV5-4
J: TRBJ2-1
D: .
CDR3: CASSLPVSEQFF
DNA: TGTGCCAGCAGCCTTCCTGTTAGTGAGCAGTTCTTC

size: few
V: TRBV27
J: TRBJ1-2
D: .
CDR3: CASGQGAYGYTF
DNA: TGTGCCAGCGGGCAGGGTGCTTATGGCTACACCTTC

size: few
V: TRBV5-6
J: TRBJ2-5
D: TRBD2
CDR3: CASSGDGGGAQTQYF
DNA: TGTGCCAGCAGCGGCGACGGGGGGGGCGCACAGACCCAGTACTTC

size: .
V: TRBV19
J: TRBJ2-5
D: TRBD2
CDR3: CASSSGGGPETQYF
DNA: TGTGCCAGTAGTTCCGGCGGGGGGCCTGAGACCCAGTACTTC

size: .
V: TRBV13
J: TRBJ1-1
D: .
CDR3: CASSRTSNTEAFF
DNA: TGTGCCAGCAGCAGGACATCGAACACTGAAGCTTTCTTT

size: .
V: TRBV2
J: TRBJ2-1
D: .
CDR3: CASRTTDEQFF
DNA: TGTGCCAGTCGGACTACCGATGAGCAGTTCTTC

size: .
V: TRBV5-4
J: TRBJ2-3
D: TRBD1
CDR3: CASSLGTGRDTQYF
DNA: TGTGCCAGCAGCTTGGGGACAGGGAGGGATACGCAGTATTTT

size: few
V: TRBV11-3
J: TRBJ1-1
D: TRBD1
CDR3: CASRPPGGQGVSEAFF
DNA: TGTGCCAGCAGACCCCCGGGGGGACAGGGGGTGTCCGAAGCTTTCTTT

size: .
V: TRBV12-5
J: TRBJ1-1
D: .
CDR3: CASGFLHTEAFF
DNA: TGTGCTAGTGGCTTTCTACACACTGAAGCTTTCTTT

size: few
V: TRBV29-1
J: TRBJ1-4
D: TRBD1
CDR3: CSVGGTDEKLFF
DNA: TGCAGCGTTGGTGGGACAGATGAAAAACTGTTTTTT

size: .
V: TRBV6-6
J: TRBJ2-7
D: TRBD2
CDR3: CASLQSAGGPNEQYF
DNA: TGTGCCAGCCTCCAGTCAGCGGGAGGGCCCAACGAGCAGTACTTC

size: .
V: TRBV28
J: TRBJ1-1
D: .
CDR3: CASTLLVNTEAFF
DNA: TGTGCCAGCACCCTCCTAGTGAACACTGAAGCTTTCTTT

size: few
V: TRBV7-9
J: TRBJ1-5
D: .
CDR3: CASSYTGRTQHF
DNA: TGTGCCAGCAGCTATACAGGCAGAACCCAGCATTTT

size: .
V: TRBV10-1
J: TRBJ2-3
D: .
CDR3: CASSDQAPTDTQYF
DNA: TGCGCCAGCAGTGATCAGGCCCCCACAGATACGCAGTATTTT

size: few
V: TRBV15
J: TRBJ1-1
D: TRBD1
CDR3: CATSRGGTGLNTEAFF
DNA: TGTGCCACCAGCAGAGGGGGGACAGGACTGAACACTGAAGCTTTCTTT

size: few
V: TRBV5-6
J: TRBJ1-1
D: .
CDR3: CASSLGGGAAEAFF
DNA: TGTGCCAGCAGCTTGGGCGGGGGGGCGGCTGAAGCTTTCTTT

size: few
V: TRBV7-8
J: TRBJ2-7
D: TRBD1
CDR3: CASSLVEVGDRNNEQYF
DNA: TGTGCCAGCAGCTTAGTTGAGGTTGGGGACAGGAATAACGAGCAGTACTTC

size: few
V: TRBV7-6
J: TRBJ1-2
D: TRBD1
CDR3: CASSLGQGNGYTF
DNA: TGTGCCAGCAGCTTGGGACAGGGGAATGGCTACACCTTC

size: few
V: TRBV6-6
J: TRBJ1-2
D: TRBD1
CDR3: CASSPDRGVYGYTF
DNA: TGTGCCAGCAGTCCCGACAGGGGAGTGTATGGCTACACCTTC

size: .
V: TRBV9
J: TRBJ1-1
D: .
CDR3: CASSVDAGAGITEAFF
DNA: TGTGCCAGCAGCGTAGACGCAGGGGCTGGTATCACTGAAGCTTTCTTT

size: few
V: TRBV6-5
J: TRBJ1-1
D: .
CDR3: CASSPPGVAAEAFF
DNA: TGTGCCAGCAGCCCCCCCGGGGTTGCAGCTGAAGCTTTCTTT

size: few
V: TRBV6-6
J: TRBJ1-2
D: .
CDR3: CAIGGAFYGYTF
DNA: TGTGCCATCGGGGGGGCGTTTTATGGCTACACCTTC

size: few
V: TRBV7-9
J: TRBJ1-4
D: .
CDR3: CASSRESNEKLFF
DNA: TGTGCCAGCAGTCGGGAAAGCAATGAAAAACTGTTTTTT

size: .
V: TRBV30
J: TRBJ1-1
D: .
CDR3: CAWSVRAEAFF
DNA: TGTGCCTGGAGTGTTCGGGCTGAAGCTTTCTTT

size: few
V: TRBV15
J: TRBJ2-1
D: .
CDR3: CATSRDPTSYNEQFF
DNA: TGTGCCACCAGCAGAGACCCGACTTCTTACAATGAGCAGTTCTTC

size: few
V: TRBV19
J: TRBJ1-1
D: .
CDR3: CATPQAIMNTEAFF
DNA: TGTGCCACCCCACAGGCCATCATGAACACTGAAGCTTTCTTT

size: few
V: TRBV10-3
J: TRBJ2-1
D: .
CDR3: CAISPGLEQFF
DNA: TGTGCCATCAGTCCGGGTCTTGAGCAGTTCTTC

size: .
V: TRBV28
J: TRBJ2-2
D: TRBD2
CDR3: CASSRPTSGSLMAGELFF
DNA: TGTGCCAGCAGTCGACCCACTAGCGGGAGTCTTATGGCCGGGGAGCTGTTTTTT

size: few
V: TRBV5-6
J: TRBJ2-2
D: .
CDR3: CASSLTGRGGELFF
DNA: TGTGCCAGCAGCTTGACAGGGAGGGGCGGGGAGCTGTTTTTT

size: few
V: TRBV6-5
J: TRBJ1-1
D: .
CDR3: CASAKGGVSNTEAFF
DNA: TGTGCCAGCGCCAAAGGGGGGGTCTCGAACACTGAAGCTTTCTTT

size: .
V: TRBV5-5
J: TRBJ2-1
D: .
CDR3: CASSFSLGIYNEQFF
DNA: TGTGCCAGCAGTTTTTCCCTCGGGATATACAATGAGCAGTTCTTC

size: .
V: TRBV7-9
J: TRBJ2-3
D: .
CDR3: CASSNSRTDTQYF
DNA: TGTGCCAGCAGCAACTCCCGCACAGATACGCAGTATTTT

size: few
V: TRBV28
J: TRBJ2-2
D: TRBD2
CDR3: CASRNPGLSTNTGELFF
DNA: TGTGCCAGCAGAAATCCGGGACTAAGTACGAACACCGGGGAGCTGTTTTTT

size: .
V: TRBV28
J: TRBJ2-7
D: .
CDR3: CASSFIAGSYEQYF
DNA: TGTGCCAGCAGTTTTATCGCGGGGAGCTACGAGCAGTACTTC

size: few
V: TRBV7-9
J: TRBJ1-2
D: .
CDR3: CASSLVSGKSAYGYTF
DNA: TGTGCCAGCAGCTTAGTTTCAGGGAAGTCAGCCTATGGCTACACCTTC

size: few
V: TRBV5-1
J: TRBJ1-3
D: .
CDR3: CASSSQGNGNTIYF
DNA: TGCGCCAGCAGCTCACAGGGAAACGGAAACACCATATATTTT

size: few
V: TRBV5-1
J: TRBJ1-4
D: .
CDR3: CASSLERANEKLFF
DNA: TGCGCCAGCAGCTTGGAGAGGGCTAATGAAAAACTGTTTTTT

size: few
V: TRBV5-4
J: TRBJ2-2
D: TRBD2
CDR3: CASSPGLAVSGELFF
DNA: TGTGCCAGCAGCCCGGGACTAGCGGTCTCCGGGGAGCTGTTTTTT

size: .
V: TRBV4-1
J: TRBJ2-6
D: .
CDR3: CASSTHPARDSGANVLTF
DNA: TGCGCCAGCAGCACACACCCCGCCAGGGACTCTGGGGCCAACGTCCTGACTTTC

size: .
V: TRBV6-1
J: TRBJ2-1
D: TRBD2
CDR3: CASSEPGTSGNEQFF
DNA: TGTGCCAGCAGTGAGCCCGGGACTAGCGGTAATGAGCAGTTCTTC

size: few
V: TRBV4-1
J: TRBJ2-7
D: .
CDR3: CASSQTRESSYEQYF
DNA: TGCGCCAGCAGCCAAACGAGGGAAAGCTCCTACGAGCAGTACTTC